The source of this TCR beta chain is a study of shared clonotypes between healthy human individuals. Whole-study findings and limits: Genetic and exposure-history diversity was limited by the few donors.

Genomic DNA from each subset was divided evenly over several immunoSEQ plates. The protocol was immunoSEQ multiplex PCR, while the TCRdb copy is restricted to in-frame clones and leaves out a portion. The sample records 450,000 to 500,000 clones, over 75% being singletons. The CDR3 sequence is 12 residues long. Germline CDR1 and CDR2: MGHRA and YSYEKL. Between the trimmed V and J ends, which lost 4 bases and 2 bases, there was a span of 4 bases. The donors, all of them Caucasian adults, lived in Nashville, Tennessee. When samples were unsorted, about 90 million PBMCs were used for genomic DNA. Concerning this clone itself: Its specificity is unknown.

The chain recombines TRBV4-1 with TRBJ2-3, with D uncertain. Sequenced sample: PBMCs. The source is a woman between 35 and 50 years old in good health. Some clones in this sample may be carry-over from other donors' samples. CDR3 sequence (DNA): TGCGCCAGCAGCCCTAACACAGATACGCAGTATTTT. This codes for CASSPNTDTQYF.